Shown below are 23 T cell receptor beta chains from a single sample sequenced in a study of graft-versus-host responses after intestinal transplantation. The protocol was immunoSEQ multiplex PCR, while the TCRdb copy is restricted to in-frame clones and leaves out a portion. The profile shows about 110,000 clones, roughly 92% of them singletons. Their cognate antigens are unknown. Sequences were derived from unstimulated CD4+ T cells sorted from spleen or lymph node cells, sampled before transplant. All receptors come from a human donor who was the organ donor for an intestinal transplant.

The chain employs TRBV12-5 and TRBJ2-1, with 9 nucleotides matching TRBD1. This CDR3 contains 15 residues. Germline CDR1 is LGHNT and CDR2 is FRNRAP. V lost 7 bases and J lost 4; bases outside the gene matches: 8. As DNA, the CDR3 is TGTGCTAGTGCTCCCACTGGGACAGGGTACAATGAGCAGTTCTTC. Encoded protein: CASAPTGTGYNEQFF.

This clone was seen a single time. This sequence joins TRBV9 and TRBJ2-2, with D unresolved. CDR1 is SGDLS and CDR2 is YYNGEE in the germline V gene. The CDR3 has 14 residues. Trimming shortened V by 3 bases and J by 1 base, and 7 bases separated the two germline ends. The DNA of the CDR3 is TGTGCCAGCAGCGCATATTTGAACACCGGGGAGCTGTTTTTT. Translated, it gives CASSAYLNTGELFF.

The chain is built from TRBV10-1 and TRBJ2-3; D call uncertain. Per the germline V gene, CDR1 is WNHNN and CDR2 is SYGVQD (reference sequence). V was clipped by 6 bases and J by 1 base, with 2 bases between them. The CDR3 has 11 residues. The CDR3 nucleotides read TGCGCCAGCAGGGGCACAGATACGCAGTATTTT. It codes for CASRGTDTQYF.

The chain carries TRBV29-1 and TRBJ2-2, with D perhaps TRBD2 (6 bases). The CDR3 has 16 amino acids. Germline V gene sequence: CDR1 SQVTM, CDR2 ANQGSEA. V was shortened by 6 bases and J by 2 bases, with 19 bases between the two germline ends. The CDR3 here is CSVGGSAGFNTGELFF. DNA for the CDR3: TGCAGCGTGGGGGGTAGCGCGGGATTTAACACCGGGGAGCTGTTTTTT.

Written as DNA, the CDR3 is TGTGCCAGCAGCCCCGGTACAGGGAATGAAAAACTGTTTTTT. Translating gives CASSPGTGNEKLFF. This chain joins TRBV7-9 and TRBJ1-4; possibly TRBD1 for D (6 bases). The CDR3 consists of 14 residues. In germline, CDR1 is SEHNR, CDR2 FQNEAQ (reference sequence). Trimming left V 5 bases short and J 5 bases short, with 12 bases between.

J is TRBJ2-3 and V is TRBV19; TRBD1 is a possible D gene (6 bases). Trimming took 9 bases from V and 5 from J, leaving 18 bases between them. This CDR3 is built from 14 residues. From germline, CDR1 is LNHDA and CDR2 SQIVND (reference sequence). In nucleotides, the CDR3 is TGTGCCAGCGGTATTGGGGGCATTAGAGATACGCAGTATTTT. Translated, it gives CASGIGGIRDTQYF.

In DNA, the CDR3 is TGTGCCAGCAGCTTAGGGCCAGGGGGCGGCGAGCAGTACTTC. Protein: CASSLGPGGGEQYF. The J gene is TRBJ2-7, the V gene TRBV7-9, with 8 nucleotides matching TRBD1. The V gene end was trimmed by 1 base and the J gene end by 6 bases; junction bases not matched to a gene: 5. This CDR3 spans 14 amino acids. Germline CDR1 SEHNR, CDR2 FQNEAQ (reference sequence).

The chain joins TRBV7-2 to TRBJ2-3, with 9 nucleotides matching TRBD1. The CDR3 length is 14 residues. V lost 4 bases, J lost 1 base, and 0 bases stayed unmatched. Germline CDR1 SGHTA, CDR2 FQGNSA. The CDR3 DNA follows: TGTGCCAGCAGCTGGGACAGGGGCACAGATACGCAGTATTTT. It specifies CASSWDRGTDTQYF.

The rearrangement uses TRBV30 and TRBJ1-4, with 10 bases lining up with TRBD1. With V trimmed by 7 bases and J by 7 bases, 6 bases remained unmatched. The CDR3 length is 13 residues. CDR1 is GTSNPN and CDR2 is SVGIG in the germline V gene (reference sequence). The CDR3 spells CALRGTGVEKLFF. The CDR3 DNA reads as TGTGCCTTGCGCGGGACAGGGGTTGAAAAACTGTTTTTT.

The CDR3 coding sequence is TGTGCCAGCAGCTGGGGACAGGGGCTATCAGATACGCAGTATTTT. It yields the protein CASSWGQGLSDTQYF. The V call is TRBV7-9, the J call TRBJ2-3, with TRBD1 matching over 10 bases. Looked up from germline, CDR1 is SEHNR and CDR2 is FQNEAQ (reference sequence). Germline trimming cut 4 bases from V and 4 bases from J; bases unmatched to any gene: 5. This CDR3 is built from 15 residues.

The chain uses TRBV2 and TRBJ1-2, with D unresolved. Germline CDR1 is SNHLY and CDR2 is FYNNEI. V was trimmed by 4 bases and J by 7 bases, leaving 10 bases between them. This CDR3 has 12 residues. CDR3 bases: TGTGCCAGCAGTGCAGGAGAAGGTGGCTACACCTTC. This codes for CASSAGEGGYTF.

The chain carries TRBV10-3 and TRBJ2-1; TRBD2 aligns across 13 bases. This CDR3 region has 15 residues. V shed 2 bases and J 6 bases; nucleotides not matched to a gene: 1. CDR1 is ENHRY, CDR2 SYGVKD, per germline. The CDR3 DNA reads TGTGCCATCAGTGAGGGACTAGCGGGAGTCAATGAGCAGTTCTTC. Amino acids: CAISEGLAGVNEQFF.

J is TRBJ2-1 and V is TRBV5-1; 7 nucleotides line up with TRBD2. Germline CDR1 is SGHRS and CDR2 is YFSETQ. Trimming at V came to 4 bases and at J to 8 bases, leaving 15 bases not matched to a gene. The CDR3 consists of 16 residues. CDR3 sequence reads: CASSPGGTIVDDEQFF. The CDR3 nucleotides are TGCGCCAGCAGCCCAGGAGGGACTATCGTGGATGATGAGCAGTTCTTC.

The rearrangement uses TRBV6-1 and TRBJ2-3; TRBD2 might be the D (6 bases). Germline assignment: CDR1 MNHNS and CDR2 SASEGT. Trimming left V 6 bases short and J 6 bases short, with 10 bases between. There are 12 residues in the CDR3. Here the CDR3 reads CASSRELDTQYF. The CDR3 nucleotides read TGTGCCAGCAGCCGGGAGCTGGATACGCAGTATTTT.

This chain uses TRBV7-2 with TRBJ2-5; TRBD1 is a possible D gene (5 bases). Trimming removed 0 bases at V and 7 bases at J, with 9 bases between. This CDR3 region has 13 residues. Per the germline V gene, CDR1 is SGHTA and CDR2 is FQGNSA. In DNA form, the CDR3 reads TGTGCCAGCAGCTTAGCGAACCAGGGGACCCAGTACTTC. Its translation: CASSLANQGTQYF. The full variable domain, in which reference TRBV7-2 and TRBJ2-5 provide the parts outside the CDR3, is GAGVSQSPSNKVTEKGKDVELRCDPISGHTALYWYRQSLGQGLEFLIYFQGNSAPDKSGLPSDRFSAERTGGSVSTLTIQRTQQEDSAVYLCASSLANQGTQYFGPGTRLLVL.

In this sample, this clone turned up once. Mismatch with germline at one junction end may stem from a read error. The rearrangement joins TRBV20-1 to TRBJ2-3; TRBD2 agrees at 10 bases. The CDR3 has 9 residues. Germline V gene sequence: CDR1 DFQATT, CDR2 SNEGSKA (reference sequence). CDR3 sequence: CSARLAGDF. CDR3 in DNA: TGCAGTGCTAGACTAGCGGGAGATTTT.

This clone occurred once. The genes are TRBV9 and TRBJ1-2, with 8 positions matching TRBD1. Germline V gives CDR1 SGDLS, CDR2 YYNGEE. This CDR3 spans 17 amino acids. The trim removed 6 bases at V and 5 bases at J, leaving 18 bases unmatched. In DNA form, the CDR3 reads TGTGCCAGCATACTTGACAGGGGTCTTGAGATGAAGTATGGCTACACCTTC. Protein product: CASILDRGLEMKYGYTF.

The V call is TRBV28, the J call TRBJ2-1; 16 bases fit TRBD2. Trimming took 2 bases from V and 12 from J; bases not matched to a gene: 10. Per the germline V gene, CDR1 is MDHEN and CDR2 is SYDVKM. The CDR3 covers 17 residues. CDR3 DNA: TGTGCCAGCAGTTTAAGTGGGACTAGCGGGAGGGCCGGAGGGCAGTTCTTC. It codes for CASSLSGTSGRAGGQFF.

V usage is TRBV6-1 and J usage is TRBJ1-5, with D possibly being TRBD1 (5 bases). V lost 1 base and J 6 bases, leaving 13 bases between the germline ends. CDR1 and CDR2 from the germline V gene are MNHNS and SASEGT. The CDR3 covers 15 residues. The CDR3 nucleotides read TGTGCCAGCAGTGAAGGGGGGGTAGTCAGTCAGCCCCAGCATTTT. It encodes CASSEGGVVSQPQHF.

The gene calls are TRBV6-5 and TRBJ2-3; perhaps TRBD2 as D (6 bases). The CDR3 runs 15 residues. Between the trimmed V and J ends, which lost 0 bases and 1 base, there was a span of 8 bases. The germline V gene has CDR1 MNHEY and CDR2 SVGAGI. CDR3 protein: CASSYSWGGTDTQYF. The CDR3, as DNA: TGTGCCAGCAGTTACTCTTGGGGGGGCACAGATACGCAGTATTTT.

The V gene is TRBV7-2, the J gene TRBJ1-2, with unresolved D. Trimming removed 2 bases from V and 8 bases from J, with 15 bases in between. The CDR3 contains 14 residues. Germline V lookup: CDR1 SGHTA, CDR2 FQGNSA. In DNA form, the CDR3 reads TGTGCCAGCAGCTTATTTCGGCAACGTGGCGGCTACACCTTC. Translated: CASSLFRQRGGYTF. The full variable domain, with the rest looked up from reference TRBV7-2 and TRBJ1-2, is GAGVSQSPSNKVTEKGKDVELRCDPISGHTALYWYRQSLGQGLEFLIYFQGNSAPDKSGLPSDRFSAERTGGSVSTLTIQRTQQEDSAVYLCASSLFRQRGGYTFGSGTRLTVV.

In nucleotides, the CDR3 is TGTGCCAGCAGCTTGGTAGCGGGAGTGAACTACGAGCAGTACTTC. Protein sequence: CASSLVAGVNYEQYF. The chain links TRBV7-3 to TRBJ2-7; 9 nucleotides agree with TRBD2. V dropped 3 bases and J dropped 3; count of bases not matched to a gene: 6. Looked up from germline, CDR1 is SGHTA and CDR2 is FQGTGA. The CDR3 spans 15 residues.

The chain uses TRBV28 and TRBJ1-5; D possibly corresponds to TRBD1 (6 bases). The CDR3 is made up of 17 amino acids. Trimming took off 6 bases at V and 0 bases at J, with 18 bases between the two ends. The germline V gene encodes CDR1 MDHEN and CDR2 SYDVKM. DNA of the CDR3: TGTGCCAGCAGGGGGGCCGACAGGTTTTATAGCAATCAGCCCCAGCATTTT. Translated, it gives CASRGADRFYSNQPQHF. Full variable domain (outside the CDR3, taken from reference TRBV28 and TRBJ1-5): DVKVTQSSRYLVKRTGEKVFLECVQDMDHENMFWYRQDPGLGLRLIYFSYDVKMKEKGDIPEGYSVSREKKERFSLILESASTNQTSMYLCASRGADRFYSNQPQHFGDGTRLSIL.